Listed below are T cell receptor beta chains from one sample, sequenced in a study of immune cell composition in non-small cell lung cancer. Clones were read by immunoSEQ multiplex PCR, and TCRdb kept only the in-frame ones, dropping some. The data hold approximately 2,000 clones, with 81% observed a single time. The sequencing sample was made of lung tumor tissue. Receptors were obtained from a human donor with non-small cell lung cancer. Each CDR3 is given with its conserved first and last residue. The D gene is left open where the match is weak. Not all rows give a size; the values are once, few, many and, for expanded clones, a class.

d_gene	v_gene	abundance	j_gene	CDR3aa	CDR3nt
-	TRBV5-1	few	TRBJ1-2	CASRPGGGEGGYTF	TGCGCCAGCAGACCCGGTGGAGGGGAAGGAGGCTACACCTTC
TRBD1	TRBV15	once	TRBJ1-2	CATSSGTGGNYGYTF	TGTGCCACCAGCTCTGGGACAGGGGGCAACTATGGCTACACCTTC
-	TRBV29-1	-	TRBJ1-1	CSVAGRNTEAFF	TGCAGCGTTGCAGGGCGGAACACTGAAGCTTTCTTT
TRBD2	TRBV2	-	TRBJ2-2	CASSPSGSGTGELFF	TGTGCCAGCAGCCCTAGCGGGAGTGGCACCGGGGAGCTGTTTTTT
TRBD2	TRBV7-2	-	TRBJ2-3	CASRNLAGGDTQYF	TGTGCCAGCAGAAATCTAGCGGGGGGAGATACGCAGTATTTT
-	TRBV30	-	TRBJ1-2	CAWRDGQTDNYGYTF	TGTGCCTGGAGGGACGGACAGACCGATAACTATGGCTACACCTTC
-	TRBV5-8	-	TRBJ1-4	CASSLDGTPNEKLFF	TGTGCCAGCAGCTTGGACGGGACACCGAATGAAAAACTGTTTTTT
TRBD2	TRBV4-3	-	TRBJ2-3	CASSPGALAGAGDTQYF	TGCGCCAGCAGCCCAGGGGCACTAGCGGGAGCGGGAGATACGCAGTATTTT
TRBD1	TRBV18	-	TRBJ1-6	CASSSDRGDNSPLHF	TGTGCCAGCTCGAGCGACAGGGGAGATAATTCACCCCTCCACTTT
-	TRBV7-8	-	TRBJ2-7	CASSSEKPRAEQYF	TGTGCCAGCAGCTCCGAAAAGCCCAGGGCAGAGCAGTACTTC
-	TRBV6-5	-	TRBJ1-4	CASSYSLRGSYEKLFF	TGTGCCAGCAGTTACTCGCTTCGGGGAAGCTATGAAAAACTGTTTTTT
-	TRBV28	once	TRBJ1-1	CASSLFQVRRTEAFF	TGTGCCAGCAGTTTATTTCAGGTCCGACGGACTGAAGCTTTCTTT
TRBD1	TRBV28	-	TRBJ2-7	CASSLGGTGGYEQYF	TGTGCCAGCAGTTTAGGGGGGACAGGGGGTTACGAGCAGTACTTC
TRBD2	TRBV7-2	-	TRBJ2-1	CASSLASGSLYNEQFF	TGTGCCAGCAGCTTGGCTAGCGGGAGCCTATACAATGAGCAGTTCTTC
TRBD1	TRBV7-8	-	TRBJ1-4	CASSLQGAATNEKLFF	TGTGCCAGCAGCTTACAGGGGGCGGCAACTAATGAAAAACTGTTTTTT
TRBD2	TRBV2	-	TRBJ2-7	CASSEELAEGRNEQYF	TGTGCCAGCAGTGAAGAACTAGCGGAAGGAAGGAACGAGCAGTACTTC
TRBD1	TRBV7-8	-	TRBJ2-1	CASSSTGTGGYNEQFF	TGTGCCAGCAGCTCGACCGGGACAGGGGGCTACAATGAGCAGTTCTTC
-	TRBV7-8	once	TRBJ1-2	CASSLGGGYYGYTF	TGTGCCAGCAGCTTAGGGGGAGGCTACTATGGCTACACCTTC
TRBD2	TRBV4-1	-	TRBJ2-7	CASSQAPTSGTSYEQYF	TGCGCCAGCAGCCAAGCCCCGACTAGCGGGACATCCTACGAGCAGTACTTC
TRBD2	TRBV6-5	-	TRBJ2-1	CASSQIGTSAAEQFF	TGTGCCAGCAGTCAGATCGGGACTAGCGCGGCTGAGCAGTTCTTC
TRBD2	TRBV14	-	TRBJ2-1	CASSRSGRALGLFF	TGTGCCAGCAGCCGTAGCGGGAGGGCCTTGGGGCTGTTCTTC
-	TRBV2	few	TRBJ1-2	CASSVGRGYGYTF	TGTGCCAGCAGTGTAGGCAGGGGTTATGGCTACACCTTC
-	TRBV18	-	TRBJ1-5	CASSPANQPQHF	TGTGCCAGCTCACCTGCGAATCAGCCCCAGCATTTT
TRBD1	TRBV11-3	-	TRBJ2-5	CASSSGGQQETQYF	TGTGCCAGCAGCTCAGGGGGACAGCAAGAGACCCAGTACTTC
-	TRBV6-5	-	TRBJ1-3	CASSLNRASSGNTIYF	TGTGCCAGCAGTTTAAACAGGGCCAGCTCTGGAAACACCATATATTTT
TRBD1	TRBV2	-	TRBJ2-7	CASRASGGRYEQYF	TGTGCCAGCAGAGCCTCAGGGGGCAGGTACGAGCAGTACTTC
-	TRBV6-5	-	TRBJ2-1	CASMLGAGVYNEQFF	TGTGCCAGCATGTTGGGGGCAGGGGTTTACAATGAGCAGTTCTTC
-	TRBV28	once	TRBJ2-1	CASSFTPLTRRITHNEQFF	TGTGCCAGCAGTTTTACCCCCTTGACCCGGCGGATTACCCACAATGAGCAGTTCTTC
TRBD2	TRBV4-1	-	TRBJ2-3	CASSQDFLSSGSTDTQYF	TGCGCCAGCAGCCAAGATTTCCTGAGTAGCGGGAGCACAGATACGCAGTATTTT
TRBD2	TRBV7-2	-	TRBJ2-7	CASSSAGTSPPPGEQYF	TGTGCCAGCAGCTCCGCCGGGACTAGCCCACCCCCAGGGGAGCAGTACTTC
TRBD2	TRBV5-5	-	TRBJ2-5	CASTEGLAGRETQYF	TGTGCCAGCACCGAGGGGCTAGCGGGAAGAGAGACCCAGTACTTC
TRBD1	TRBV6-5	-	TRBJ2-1	CASKIKGAGEQFF	TGTGCCAGCAAAATCAAGGGGGCAGGTGAGCAGTTCTTC
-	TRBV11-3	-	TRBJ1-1	CASSSEGRAIEAFF	TGTGCCAGCAGTTCCGAGGGCCGGGCGATTGAAGCTTTCTTT
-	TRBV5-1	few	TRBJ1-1	CASSGGLNTEAFF	TGCGCCAGCAGCGGAGGGCTGAACACTGAAGCTTTCTTT
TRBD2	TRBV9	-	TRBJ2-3	CASSSGLAVGGTQYF	TGTGCCAGCAGTTCCGGACTAGCGGTGGGAGGTACGCAGTATTTT
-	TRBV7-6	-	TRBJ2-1	CASSRNKMGHVHNEQFF	TGTGCCAGCAGCCGTAACAAAATGGGCCACGTCCACAATGAGCAGTTCTTC
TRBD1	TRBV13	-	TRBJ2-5	CASRGGAETQYF	TGTGCCAGCAGAGGGGGCGCAGAGACCCAGTACTTC
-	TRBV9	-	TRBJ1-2	CASSVDRDYGYTF	TGTGCCAGCAGCGTAGACCGGGACTATGGCTACACCTTC
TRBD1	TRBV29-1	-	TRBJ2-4	CSVPGTGGNIQYF	TGCAGCGTTCCGGGGACAGGGGGAAACATTCAGTACTTC
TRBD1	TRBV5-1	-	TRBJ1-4	CASSITRGSNEKLFF	TGCGCCAGCAGCATAACCAGGGGGTCTAATGAAAAACTGTTTTTT
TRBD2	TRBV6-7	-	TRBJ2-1	CAGRVGEQFF	TGTGCGGGGAGGGTTGGTGAGCAGTTCTTC
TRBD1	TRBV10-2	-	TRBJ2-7	CASRRQGKDEQYF	TGCGCCAGCAGACGACAGGGGAAGGACGAGCAGTACTTC
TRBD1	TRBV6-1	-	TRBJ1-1	CASSERDRGGVDTEAFF	TGTGCCAGCAGTGAAAGGGACAGGGGGGGGGTGGACACTGAAGCTTTCTTT
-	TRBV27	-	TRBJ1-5	CASSLQGSNQPQHF	TGTGCCAGCAGTTTGCAGGGTAGCAATCAGCCCCAGCATTTT
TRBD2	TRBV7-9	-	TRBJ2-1	CASRLAGVGSVDEQFF	TGTGCCAGCAGACTAGCGGGAGTGGGGTCGGTCGATGAGCAGTTCTTC
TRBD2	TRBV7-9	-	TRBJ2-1	CASSSPQRLAGDEQFF	TGTGCCAGCAGCTCCCCCCAACGACTAGCGGGTGATGAGCAGTTCTTC
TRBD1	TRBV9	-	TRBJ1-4	CASSFGQGANEKLFF	TGTGCCAGCAGCTTTGGACAGGGGGCTAATGAAAAACTGTTTTTT
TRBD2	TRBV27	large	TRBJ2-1	CASRLAGVSEQFF	TGTGCCAGCAGACTAGCGGGAGTATCTGAGCAGTTCTTC